A selection of T cell receptor beta chains follows, all from one sample in a study of spatial heterogeneity in lung cancer. MiXCR, run by TCRdb on the 5' RACE reads, gives a single entry per CDR3 protein. This table holds approximately 66,000 distinct CDR3 sequences, approximately 6% found once. The sequences come from PBMCs, collected at surgery. The receptors shown here come from a female donor with early-stage non-small cell lung cancer. Both conserved end residues are part of each CDR3. The order of the fields is D gene, V gene, clone size, J gene, CDR3 DNA, CDR3 protein. D genes are given only for firm matches. Only part of the rows carry a size: once, few, many, or a class if the clone is expanded.

D gene: .
V gene: TRBV7-3
clone size: few
J gene: TRBJ2-5
CDR3 DNA: TGTGCCAGCAGCCCGGGGTCTCAAGAGACCCAGTACTTC
CDR3 protein: CASSPGSQETQYF

D gene: TRBD2
V gene: TRBV28
clone size: large
J gene: TRBJ2-3
CDR3 DNA: TGTGCCAGCAGTCCCCTAGCGGGAGAGGTAGATACGCAGTATTTT
CDR3 protein: CASSPLAGEVDTQYF

D gene: .
V gene: TRBV5-1
clone size: many
J gene: TRBJ1-1
CDR3 DNA: TGCGCCAGCAGCCCGCGGCGGGTATCCCTTGGGACTGAAGCTTTCTTT
CDR3 protein: CASSPRRVSLGTEAFF

D gene: TRBD2
V gene: TRBV6-6
clone size: few
J gene: TRBJ2-5
CDR3 DNA: TGTGCCAGCAGTTCCTTGGGGAGGGCCCAAGAGACCCAGTACTTC
CDR3 protein: CASSSLGRAQETQYF

D gene: TRBD2
V gene: TRBV27
clone size: many
J gene: TRBJ2-7
CDR3 DNA: TGTGCCAGCAGTTTTTCTAGCGGCACCTACGAGCAGTACTTC
CDR3 protein: CASSFSSGTYEQYF

D gene: TRBD1
V gene: TRBV7-3
clone size: many
J gene: TRBJ2-3
CDR3 DNA: TGTGCCAGCAGTAAGGGTGGGACAGCGCAGTATTTT
CDR3 protein: CASSKGGTAQYF

D gene: TRBD1
V gene: TRBV7-3
clone size: many
J gene: TRBJ1-4
CDR3 DNA: TGTGCCAGCAGCTTGCAGGGGGCTGCTAATGAAAAACTGTTTTTT
CDR3 protein: CASSLQGAANEKLFF

D gene: .
V gene: TRBV6-6
clone size: .
J gene: TRBJ1-5
CDR3 DNA: TGTGCCAGCAGTTCAGGGTATCGGAGCAATCAGCCCCAGCATTTT
CDR3 protein: CASSSGYRSNQPQHF

D gene: TRBD1
V gene: TRBV25-1
clone size: many
J gene: TRBJ1-2
CDR3 DNA: TGTGCCAGCGGTGACAGGGGATACTATGGCTACACCTTC
CDR3 protein: CASGDRGYYGYTF

D gene: TRBD2
V gene: TRBV20-1
clone size: many
J gene: TRBJ2-3
CDR3 DNA: TGCAGTGCGCCACTAGCGGGCCAGCCAGATACGCAGTATTTT
CDR3 protein: CSAPLAGQPDTQYF

D gene: .
V gene: TRBV4-2
clone size: few
J gene: TRBJ1-6
CDR3 DNA: TGTGCCAGCAGCCTCGTGGGGGTAGGGGATAATTCACCCCTCCACTTT
CDR3 protein: CASSLVGVGDNSPLHF

D gene: .
V gene: TRBV28
clone size: few
J gene: TRBJ1-5
CDR3 DNA: TGTGCCAGCAGTTTGATGGGGTATGTTGGCAATCAGCCCCAGCATTTT
CDR3 protein: CASSLMGYVGNQPQHF

D gene: .
V gene: TRBV20-1
clone size: many
J gene: TRBJ2-5
CDR3 DNA: TGCAGTGCCGGGAAGGGGGAGACCCAGTACTTC
CDR3 protein: CSAGKGETQYF

D gene: TRBD1
V gene: TRBV5-4
clone size: many
J gene: TRBJ2-1
CDR3 DNA: TGTGCCAGCAGATCAGGGGACAGTTGGGATAATGAGCAGTTCTTC
CDR3 protein: CASRSGDSWDNEQFF

D gene: TRBD1
V gene: TRBV25-1
clone size: many
J gene: TRBJ1-4
CDR3 DNA: TGTGCCAGCAGTGACTCGGGACAGATCAAACTGTTTTTT
CDR3 protein: CASSDSGQIKLFF